Presented here are 5 T cell receptor beta chains from one specimen sequenced in a study of blood T cell repertoires in COVID-19. TCRdb's table, derived via immunoSEQ multiplex PCR, lists solely in-frame clones and lacks some. The repertoire has some 300,000 clones, 85% to 90% of them found once; the top ten carry about 6%. The sample consisted of peripheral blood. These TCRs come from a woman aged 45-65 years with COVID-19, enrolled during active disease.

This chain uses TRBV28 with TRBJ1-1; a possible D gene is TRBD1 (5 bases). V gave up 3 bases and J gave up 3 bases, with 20 bases separating them. The germline V gene encodes CDR1 MDHEN and CDR2 SYDVKM. The CDR3 extends over 17 amino acids. The CDR3 bases are TGTGCCAGCAGTTTCCCCCCTCAGGGAGGCTACGACACTGAAGCTTTCTTT. This sequence encodes CASSFPPQGGYDTEAFF.

V usage is TRBV7-2 and J usage is TRBJ2-7; 7 bases fit TRBD2. Germline V gene lookup returns CDR1 SGHTA and CDR2 FQGNSA. Germline trimming cut 5 bases from V and 4 bases from J; bases unmatched to any gene: 8. There are 14 residues in the CDR3. CDR3 in DNA: TGTGCCAGCAGCCGCCGACTAGCCTCGTACGAGCAGTACTTC. Encoded protein: CASSRRLASYEQYF.

This chain connects TRBV9 to TRBJ2-1; 12 positions agree with TRBD2. CDR3 length equals 15 residues. V lost 0 bases, J lost 10 bases, and 5 bases stayed unmatched. CDR1 is SGDLS, CDR2 YYNGEE, per germline. CDR3 loop: CASSVEVGLAGEQFF. As DNA, the CDR3 is TGTGCCAGCAGCGTAGAGGTCGGACTAGCGGGAGAGCAGTTCTTC.

V is TRBV5-1 and J is TRBJ2-1; 8 nucleotides agree with TRBD1. Germline V gene sequence: CDR1 SGHRS, CDR2 YFSETQ. Trimming cost V 0 bases and J 9 bases; bases outside gene matches: 11. CDR3 size: 16 residues. The CDR3 sequence is CASSLGSGQGWGEQFF. In DNA form, the CDR3 reads TGCGCCAGCAGCTTGGGTAGTGGACAGGGTTGGGGTGAGCAGTTCTTC.

This chain's CDR3 is CASGLVVGQINEQFF. CDR3 coding DNA: TGTGCTAGTGGTTTGGTAGTGGGACAGATCAATGAGCAGTTCTTC. V is TRBV12-5 and J is TRBJ2-1; the match to TRBD1 covers 7 bases. Trimming cost V 0 bases and J 6 bases; bases outside gene matches: 5. The germline CDR1 and CDR2 sequences are LGHNT and FRNRAP. The CDR3 spans 15 residues. The full variable domain, rest sourced from reference TRBV12-5 and TRBJ2-1, is DARVTQTPRHKVTEMGQEVTMRCQPILGHNTVFWYRQTMMQGLELLAYFRNRAPLDDSGMPKDRFSAEMPDATLATLKIQPSEPRDSAVYFCASGLVVGQINEQFFGPGTRLTVL.